The 3 T cell receptor beta chains listed next were all sequenced from one sample in a study of blood T cell repertoires in COVID-19. Sequencing was performed with immunoSEQ multiplex PCR; in TCRdb, only in-frame clones are kept and a portion is missing. The sample lists 150,000 to 200,000 clones; under 90% were seen once. Material for sequencing was PBMCs or T cells enriched from blood (not recorded which). These receptors came from a man aged 45-65 years who had recovered from COVID-19.

The chain uses TRBV9 and TRBJ2-3; TRBD2 might be the D (6 bases). Germline CDR1 reads SGDLS; CDR2 reads YYNGEE. Trimming stripped 4 bases from V and 2 bases from J, with 14 bases between. The CDR3 is 15 amino acids. CDR3 DNA: TGTGCCAGCAGCCCCCGGACTAAAACCACAGATACGCAGTATTTT. Amino acid sequence: CASSPRTKTTDTQYF.

This rearrangement joins TRBV6-4 to TRBJ2-2; D may be TRBD2 (5 bases). The CDR3 has 14 residues. Germline CDR1 and CDR2: MRHNA and SNTAGT. Trimming removed 2 bases from V and 8 bases from J, with 12 bases in between. The CDR3 loop reads CASSDLASSGELFF. The CDR3 region has the DNA TGTGCCAGCAGTGACCTCGCTAGCTCAGGGGAGCTGTTTTTT.

The chain carries TRBV5-4 and TRBJ1-3; weak D call: TRBD1 (6 bases). Trimming shortened V by 4 bases and J by 2 bases, and 10 bases separated the two germline ends. The germline V gene encodes CDR1 SGHNT and CDR2 YYREEE (reference sequence). The CDR3 extends over 14 amino acids. The DNA of the CDR3 is TGTGCCAGCAGCCCGGGGGGCGCTGGAAACACCATATATTTT. Translating it yields CASSPGGAGNTIYF.